This T cell receptor (beta chain) was found in a study of blood T cell repertoires in COVID-19. As for the study in general: There were acute and convalescent COVID-19 samples, and they came from the United States, Italy and Spain.

In the study's own analysis: Amplifying reference gene primers gave estimates of nucleated cell counts. Only in-frame clones appear in the TCRdb table, and some are missing; sequencing was by immunoSEQ multiplex PCR. Clone size and the V and J calls come from that table; the DNA yielded D and trimming. The sample includes around 300,000 clones, 85% to 90% of them seen just once. This clone was detected a few times. V shed 0 bases and J 1 base; nucleotides not matched to a gene: 13. This CDR3 spans 19 amino acids. In germline, CDR1 is LGHNT, CDR2 FRNRAP. V is TRBV12-5 and J is TRBJ1-1; the match to TRBD1 covers 8 bases. The sample consisted of peripheral blood. The sequence came from a woman aged 40 to 50 with acute or convalescent COVID-19. As DNA, the CDR3 is TGTGCTAGTGGTTTGGTGGTAACAGGGACAGGCCGTGGGAACACTGAAGCTTTCTTT. It translates to CASGLVVTGTGRGNTEAFF.